This TCR beta chain was sequenced in a study of shared clonotypes between healthy human individuals. As originally analysed: Filtering differed since immunoSEQ provided only junctions, with no quality scores. Assay used: immunoSEQ multiplex PCR; TCRdb lists only in-frame clones, some missing. The DNA was the basis for D and trimming; V, J and clone size are from that table. Here the sample spans 1.5 million to 2.5 million clones, about 95% being singletons. Naive CD8 populations comprised CD45RO-negative cells positively selected for CCR7, excluding terminally differentiated effector memory CD45RA+ cells. The germline gives CDR1 MDHEN, CDR2 SYDVKM. Trimming took off 7 bases at V and 2 bases at J, with 11 bases between the two ends. This CDR3 is 13 amino acids long.

What was sequenced was naive CD8+ T cells sorted from blood. This clonotype was obtained from a man between 18 and 29 years old in good health. The chain joins TRBV28 to TRBJ1-2, with D maybe TRBD1 (6 bases). CDR3 in DNA: TGTGCCAGCATACTCACAGGGAACTATGGCTACACCTTC. This translates into CASILTGNYGYTF.